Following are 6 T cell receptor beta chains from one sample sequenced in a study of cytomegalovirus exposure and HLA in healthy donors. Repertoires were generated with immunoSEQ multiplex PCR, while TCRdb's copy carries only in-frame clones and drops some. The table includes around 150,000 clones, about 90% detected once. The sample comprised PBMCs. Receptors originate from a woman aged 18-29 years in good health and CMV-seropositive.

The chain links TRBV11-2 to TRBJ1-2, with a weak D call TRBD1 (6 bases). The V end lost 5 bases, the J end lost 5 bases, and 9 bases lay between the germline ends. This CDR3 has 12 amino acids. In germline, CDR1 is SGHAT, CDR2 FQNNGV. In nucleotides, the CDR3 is TGTGCCAGCAGCCCCGGACAGTATGGCTACACCTTC. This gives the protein CASSPGQYGYTF. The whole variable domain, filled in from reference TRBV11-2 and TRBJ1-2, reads EAGVAQSPRYKIIEKRQSVAFWCNPISGHATLYWYQQILGQGPKLLIQFQNNGVVDDSQLPKDRFSAERLKGVDSTLKIQPAKLEDSAVYLCASSPGQYGYTFGSGTRLTVV.

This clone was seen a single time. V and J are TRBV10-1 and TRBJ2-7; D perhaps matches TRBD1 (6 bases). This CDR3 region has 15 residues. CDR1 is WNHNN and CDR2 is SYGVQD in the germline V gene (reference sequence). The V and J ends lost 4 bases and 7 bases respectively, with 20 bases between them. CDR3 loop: CASSVLDRDHWEQYF. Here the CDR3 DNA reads TGCGCCAGCAGTGTGTTGGACAGAGACCATTGGGAGCAGTACTTC.

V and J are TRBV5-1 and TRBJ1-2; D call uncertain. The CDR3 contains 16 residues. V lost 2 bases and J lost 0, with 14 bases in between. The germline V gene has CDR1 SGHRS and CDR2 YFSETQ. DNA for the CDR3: TGCGCCAGCAGCTTTCCATCGACGGAGCCTAACTATGGCTACACCTTC. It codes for CASSFPSTEPNYGYTF.

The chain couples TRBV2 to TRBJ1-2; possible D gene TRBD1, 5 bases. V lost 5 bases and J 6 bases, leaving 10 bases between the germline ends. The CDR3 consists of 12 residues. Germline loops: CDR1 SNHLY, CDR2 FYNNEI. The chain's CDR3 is CASSRQGNGYTF. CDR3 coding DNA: TGTGCCAGCAGTCGGCAGGGCAATGGCTACACCTTC. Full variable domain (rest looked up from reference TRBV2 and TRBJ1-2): EPEVTQTPSHQVTQMGQEVILRCVPISNHLYFYWYRQILGQKVEFLVSFYNNEISEKSEIFDDQFSVERPDGSNFTLKIRSTKLEDSAMYFCASSRQGNGYTFGSGTRLTVV.

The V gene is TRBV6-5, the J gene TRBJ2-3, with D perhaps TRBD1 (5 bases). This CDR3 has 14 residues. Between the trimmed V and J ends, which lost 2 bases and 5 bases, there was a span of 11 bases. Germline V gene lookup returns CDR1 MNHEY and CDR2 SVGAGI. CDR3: CASSYTQGVDTQYF. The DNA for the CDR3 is TGTGCCAGCAGTTACACCCAAGGGGTAGATACGCAGTATTTT.

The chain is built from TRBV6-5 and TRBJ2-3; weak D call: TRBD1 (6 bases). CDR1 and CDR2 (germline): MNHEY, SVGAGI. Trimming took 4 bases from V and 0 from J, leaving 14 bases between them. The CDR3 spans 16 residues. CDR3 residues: CASSWAGRGSTDTQYF. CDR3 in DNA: TGTGCCAGCAGTTGGGCGGGCAGGGGTAGCACAGATACGCAGTATTTT.